The clone carrying this T cell receptor beta chain was detected many times. Its antigen is unknown. The CDR3 has 17 amino acids. V shed 4 bases, J shed 1 base, and the junction held 9 bases outside the gene matches. CDR1 is KGHDR, CDR2 SFDVKD, per germline. This record comes from a study of post-analysis software for immune sequencing data. Across the study: The study covered relapsing-remitting, secondary progressive and progressive-relapsing courses of multiple sclerosis. Findings and caveats of the study: Patients had higher frequencies than controls of five TRBV segments, including TRBV5-6, TRBV5-1 and TRBV20-1. A significant reduction in normalized Chao1 diversity was observed in multiple sclerosis patients versus controls.

Unique molecular identifiers were present in the TCR beta cDNA libraries. TCRdb redid the calling of the PCR reads with MiXCR, one entry per CDR3 protein. This sample has 750,000 to 900,000 distinct CDR3 sequences, with just over 45% found just once. The receptor was isolated from a girl aged 5 to 17 with multiple sclerosis. The chain combines TRBV24-1 with TRBJ2-1; 7 nucleotides line up with TRBD1. The sequenced sample was blood. The CDR3 spells CATSDPTGEGSYNEQFF. CDR3 bases: TGTGCCACCAGTGACCCAACAGGGGAAGGGTCCTACAATGAGCAGTTCTTC.